These 18 T cell receptor beta chains share one sample of origin, sequenced in a study of cytomegalovirus exposure and HLA in healthy donors. 60 Vbeta and 13 Jbeta primers were used in PCR. The table came from immunoSEQ multiplex PCR; TCRdb's copy has only in-frame clones and leaves some out. The sample lists about 34,000 clones, just under 90% occurring once. The sequenced sample was PBMCs. The receptors come from a boy under 18 in good health and CMV-seronegative.

The chain has TRBV4-3 and TRBJ2-2, with D perhaps TRBD2 (6 bases). The V end was cut by 4 bases, the J end by 7 bases, with 16 bases between. The CDR3 is 15 amino acids. Germline V lookup: CDR1 LGHNA, CDR2 YSLEER. The CDR3 spells CASSRTGGRVGELFF. The CDR3 DNA reads as TGCGCCAGCAGCCGAACAGGAGGGCGAGTCGGGGAGCTGTTTTTT.

The chain links TRBV7-6 to TRBJ2-2, with TRBD2 identical over 10 bases. The CDR3 runs 15 residues. Germline V gene data show CDR1 as SGHVS and CDR2 as FNYEAQ. The J segment lost 4 bases and the V segment lost 5 bases, leaving 4 bases of the junction unmatched. The CDR3 is CASSHSGGTTGELFF. CDR3 nucleotide sequence: TGTGCCAGCAGCCATAGCGGGGGGACCACCGGGGAGCTGTTTTTT.

The V call is TRBV2, the J call TRBJ1-6, with TRBD1 matching 7 bases. The V gene end was trimmed by 8 bases and the J gene end by 7 bases; junction bases not matched to a gene: 8. CDR3 length equals 14 residues. Germline V gene data show CDR1 as SNHLY and CDR2 as FYNNEI. CDR3 sequence reads: CASGRDSKNSPLHF. CDR3 coding DNA: TGTGCCAGCGGAAGGGACAGCAAAAATTCACCCCTCCACTTT.

This chain joins TRBV7-6 and TRBJ2-1, with a tentative D call TRBD2 (6 bases). This CDR3 comprises 15 residues. The V gene lost 8 bases and the J gene lost 7 bases, with 21 bases spanning the gap. CDR1 and CDR2 (germline): SGHVS, FNYEAQ. This CDR3 reads CASHSLAGPQNEQFF. The CDR3, as DNA: TGTGCCAGCCACTCCCTGGCGGGGCCCCAGAATGAGCAGTTCTTC.

V gene TRBV6-4 combines with J gene TRBJ1-2; TRBD1 aligns across 7 bases. The J segment lost 7 bases and the V segment lost 4 bases, leaving 12 bases of the junction unmatched. CDR3 length: 15 amino acids. CDR1 is MRHNA, CDR2 SNTAGT, per germline. The CDR3 is CASSVGTDPSAGYTF. In nucleotides, the CDR3 is TGTGCCAGCAGTGTCGGGACAGACCCATCCGCTGGCTACACCTTC.

The chain employs TRBV15 and TRBJ2-7; D is ambiguous. The V end lost 0 bases, the J end lost 3 bases, and 9 bases lay between the germline ends. The CDR3 length is 14 residues. Germline lookup yields CDR1 LNHNV and CDR2 YYDKDF (reference sequence). This CDR3 reads CATSREQVGYEQYF. The CDR3 bases are TGTGCCACCAGCAGAGAGCAGGTGGGCTACGAGCAGTACTTC.

This chain uses TRBV28 with TRBJ1-4; TRBD1 is a possible D gene (6 bases). The ends were cut back, 5 bases at V and 0 bases at J, with 13 bases in the middle. From germline, CDR1 is MDHEN and CDR2 SYDVKM. The CDR3 has 16 amino acids. The CDR3 here is CASSPPRQATNEKLFF. The CDR3 DNA follows: TGTGCCAGCAGTCCCCCAAGACAGGCAACTAATGAAAAACTGTTTTTT.

This clone was observed once. This chain links TRBV7-9 with TRBJ1-5, with a possible D match to TRBD1 (6 bases). CDR1 and CDR2 from the germline V gene are SEHNR and FQNEAQ (reference sequence). The CDR3 totals 14 residues. Trimming left V 5 bases short and J 6 bases short, with 14 bases between. The CDR3 sequence is CASSSGGGGQPQHF. In nucleotides, the CDR3 is TGTGCCAGCAGCAGTGGGGGGGGCGGTCAGCCCCAGCATTTT.

A word on this clone: The same CDR3 is also encoded by other DNA sequences in this sample. V usage is TRBV27 and J usage is TRBJ1-6, with 9 bases lining up with TRBD1. Germline V CDR1 and CDR2: MNHEY, SMNVEV (reference sequence). The ends lost 6 bases at V and 2 bases at J; junction bases unmatched: 5. This CDR3 comprises 16 residues. This CDR3 reads CASSQGQGTYNSPLHF. The CDR3 DNA reads as TGTGCCAGCAGCCAGGGACAGGGTACCTATAATTCACCCCTCCACTTT.

This clone occurred once. The chain is built from TRBV5-1 and TRBJ2-5; 8 nucleotides align to TRBD1. The CDR3 is made up of 15 amino acids. Germline V gives CDR1 SGHRS, CDR2 YFSETQ. The V gene end was trimmed by 0 bases and the J gene end by 5 bases; junction bases not matched to a gene: 6. The CDR3: CASSLGGDRGETQYF. The CDR3 bases are TGCGCCAGCAGCTTGGGGGGAGACAGGGGTGAGACCCAGTACTTC.

The chain joins TRBV4-3 to TRBJ2-6, with D uncertain. Between the trimmed V and J ends, which lost 1 base and 0 bases, there was a span of 7 bases. This CDR3 has 16 amino acids. From germline, CDR1 is LGHNA and CDR2 YSLEER. The CDR3 nucleotides read TGCGCCAGCAGCCAAGTTGGAGCCTCTGGGGCCAACGTCCTGACTTTC. Its translation is CASSQVGASGANVLTF.

The count of this clone is one. The chain links TRBV7-2 to TRBJ2-5; 7 bases are shared with TRBD1. The trim removed 5 bases at V and 2 bases at J, leaving 8 bases unmatched. The germline gives CDR1 SGHTA, CDR2 FQGNSA. The CDR3 covers 15 residues. The CDR3 DNA reads as TGTGCCAGCAGCCTAAACTTGGGACAGCAAGAGACCCAGTACTTC. It is translated as CASSLNLGQQETQYF. Complete variable domain (other parts from reference TRBV7-2 and TRBJ2-5): GAGVSQSPSNKVTEKGKDVELRCDPISGHTALYWYRQSLGQGLEFLIYFQGNSAPDKSGLPSDRFSAERTGGSVSTLTIQRTQQEDSAVYLCASSLNLGQQETQYFGPGTRLLVL.

This clone has only one observation. The chain recombines TRBV18 with TRBJ1-2, with D possibly TRBD1 on 5 matching bases. The CDR3 is 13 amino acids. CDR1 is KGHSH and CDR2 is LQKENI in the germline V gene. With 3 bases removed from V and 3 bases from J, the gap between germline ends came to 8 bases. CDR3 region: CASSPGQDYGYTF. In DNA, the CDR3 is TGTGCCAGCTCACCGGGGCAGGACTATGGCTACACCTTC.

This chain links TRBV4-1 with TRBJ2-1; a possible D gene is TRBD1 (7 bases). This CDR3 is built from 12 residues. The V gene's germline CDR1 is MGHRA and CDR2 YSYEKL. Deletions cut 3 bases from V and 9 bases from J, with 9 bases between. For the CDR3, the DNA is TGCGCCAGCAGCCACCAGGGGGGTGAGCAGTTCTTC. Translated, it gives CASSHQGGEQFF.

This chain joins TRBV19 and TRBJ1-5; D is possibly TRBD1 (5 bases). The V end was cut by 3 bases, the J end by 6 bases, with 15 bases between. The CDR3 totals 15 residues. Germline CDR1 and CDR2: LNHDA and SQIVND (reference sequence). The CDR3 loop reads CASSILAGVGQPQHF. DNA for the CDR3: TGTGCCAGTAGTATTTTGGCGGGGGTGGGTCAGCCCCAGCATTTT. Combining the CDR3 with reference TRBV19 and TRBJ1-5 gives the whole variable domain DGGITQSPKYLFRKEGQNVTLSCEQNLNHDAMYWYRQDPGQGLRLIYYSQIVNDFQKGDIAEGYSVSREKKESFPLTVTSAQKNPTAFYLCASSILAGVGQPQHFGDGTRLSIL.

V is TRBV2 and J is TRBJ1-2; 8 nucleotides match TRBD1. The CDR3 has 22 amino acids. Germline V gene lookup returns CDR1 SNHLY and CDR2 FYNNEI. Germline trimming cut 6 bases from V and 2 bases from J; bases unmatched to any gene: 29. CDR3 amino acids: CASRSEGTGLWGQEKKNYGYTF. CDR3 nucleotides: TGTGCCAGCAGATCAGAAGGAACAGGATTGTGGGGACAGGAGAAAAAAAACTATGGCTACACCTTC.

A single count supports this clone. V usage is TRBV30 and J usage is TRBJ2-1, with 9 bases lining up with TRBD2. The CDR3 sequence is 15 residues long. V shed 2 bases, J shed 2 bases, and the junction held 4 bases outside the gene matches. Germline CDR1 and CDR2: GTSNPN and SVGIG (reference sequence). The CDR3 bases are TGTGCCTGGAGTTTTTCTAGCGGGGCCTACAATGAGCAGTTCTTC. It codes for CAWSFSSGAYNEQFF.

This clone was counted only a few times. V gene TRBV28 combines with J gene TRBJ2-2, with a weak D call TRBD2 (5 bases). This CDR3 region has 15 residues. Germline V gives CDR1 MDHEN, CDR2 SYDVKM. V lost 3 bases, J lost 3 bases, and 11 bases lay in between. This chain's CDR3 is CASSLRGYDTGELFF. The CDR3 DNA reads as TGTGCCAGCAGTTTGAGAGGGTACGACACCGGGGAGCTGTTTTTT.